These 28 T cell receptor beta chains were all obtained from the same sample, sequenced in a study of T cells after posttransplantation cyclophosphamide. The assay was immunoSEQ multiplex PCR, and TCRdb's table has in-frame clones only and misses some. This table holds around 28,000 clones with no singletons; the top ten claim approximately 2.8%. The sequenced sample was PBMCs. These receptors originate from a woman aged 55 to 70 in good health, CMV-negative, and a related stem cell transplant donor.

This clone was counted ten times or more. This chain connects TRBV6-4 to TRBJ2-3; the match to TRBD2 covers 12 bases. The CDR3 runs 14 residues. Germline V lookup: CDR1 MRHNA, CDR2 SNTAGT. V gave up 6 bases and J gave up 3 bases; unmatched junction bases: 1. CDR3 bases: TGTGCCAGCAGGGGGACTAGCGGGACAGATACGCAGTATTTT. It is translated as CASRGTSGTDTQYF.

This clone occurred many times. This chain uses TRBV20-1 with TRBJ1-2; D is perhaps TRBD1 (6 bases). The CDR3 runs 10 residues. V was clipped by 5 bases and J by 6 bases, with 7 bases between them. Germline loops: CDR1 DFQATT, CDR2 SNEGSKA (reference sequence). CDR3 sequence (DNA): TGCAGTGCTTCAGGGGATGGCTACACCTTC. Its protein product is CSASGDGYTF.

This clone was counted only a few times. The chain combines TRBV30 with TRBJ2-5; 7 nucleotides align to TRBD2. Germline loops: CDR1 GTSNPN, CDR2 SVGIG (reference sequence). Trimming cost V 5 bases and J 5 bases; bases outside gene matches: 14. This CDR3 contains 15 residues. As DNA, the CDR3 is TGTGCCTGGGGGGGGATCGCTAGCGGTAGGGAGACCCAGTACTTC. Translation: CAWGGIASGRETQYF.

This clone was picked up many times. The V call is TRBV30, the J call TRBJ1-6; the match to TRBD1 covers 11 bases. The CDR3 totals 14 residues. V was pared by 0 bases and J by 14 bases, with 6 bases of the junction left unmatched. Germline CDR1 GTSNPN, CDR2 SVGIG (reference sequence). The CDR3 is CAWSVDRGLIALHF. CDR3 DNA sequence: TGTGCCTGGAGTGTGGACAGGGGGCTCATTGCCCTCCACTTT. Combining the CDR3 with reference TRBV30 and TRBJ1-6 gives the whole variable domain SQTIHQWPATLVQPVGSPLSLECTVEGTSNPNLYWYRQAAGRGLQLLFYSVGIGQISSEVPQNLSASRPQDRQFILSSKKLLLSDSGFYLCAWSVDRGLIALHFGNGTRLTVT.

This clone was counted many times. The chain employs TRBV28 and TRBJ1-1; D is uncertain. Germline lookup yields CDR1 MDHEN and CDR2 SYDVKM. The CDR3 runs to 12 residues. V dropped 8 bases and J dropped 3 bases, with 10 bases sitting between them. The CDR3 here is CASQTTHTEAFF. CDR3 nucleotide sequence: TGTGCCAGCCAAACTACCCACACTGAAGCTTTCTTT.

In its sample, this clone was seen a few times. The V call is TRBV18, the J call TRBJ2-5, with a possible D match to TRBD1 (5 bases). Deletions cut 3 bases from V and 5 bases from J, with 10 bases between. The CDR3 consists of 13 residues. CDR1 is KGHSH, CDR2 LQKENI, per germline. CDR3 bases: TGTGCCAGCTCACCGGGGCTACGCGAGACCCAGTACTTC. It codes for CASSPGLRETQYF.

This clone has at least ten counts. The rearrangement links TRBV6-2 or TRBV6-3 to TRBJ1-5; possibly TRBD1 for D (6 bases). Germline-derived CDR1 and CDR2 are MNHEY and SVGEGT. CDR3 size: 13 residues. The V end was cut by 5 bases, the J end by 6 bases, with 11 bases between. CDR3 sequence: CASSPRGIQPQHF. The CDR3 region has the DNA TGTGCCAGCAGTCCCAGGGGAATTCAGCCCCAGCATTTT.

This clone was recorded a few times. The gene calls are TRBV6-5 and TRBJ2-3; 8 positions agree with TRBD1. The germline CDR1 and CDR2 sequences are MNHEY and SVGAGI. The CDR3 has 16 amino acids. The J segment lost 5 bases and the V segment lost 2 bases, leaving 9 bases of the junction unmatched. Here the CDR3 reads CASSYPGQGNGDTQYF. Written as DNA, the CDR3 is TGTGCCAGCAGTTACCCCGGACAGGGAAACGGAGATACGCAGTATTTT.

This clone came up a few times. This chain connects TRBV12-3 or TRBV12-4 to TRBJ2-2, with 7 bases identical to TRBD1. V lost 6 bases to trimming and J lost 4 bases; unmatched junction nucleotides: 5. The CDR3 length is 14 residues. DNA for the CDR3: TGTGCCAGCAGCTCTACAGGGGTCACCGGGGAGCTGTTTTTT. Its protein product is CASSSTGVTGELFF.

This clone was found many times. This chain joins TRBV4-1 and TRBJ2-4; 14 bases are a match to TRBD2. Germline CDR1 and CDR2: MGHRA and YSYEKL. J gave up 2 bases and V 1 base, and 4 bases lay outside the gene matches. The CDR3 is 18 residues long. CDR3 protein: CASSQGLAGGPTKNIQYF. For the CDR3, the DNA is TGCGCCAGCAGCCAAGGACTAGCGGGGGGGCCGACCAAAAACATTCAGTACTTC.

The V gene is TRBV27, the J gene TRBJ2-3; no firm D call. Per the germline V gene, CDR1 is MNHEY and CDR2 is SMNVEV (reference sequence). V was trimmed by 6 bases and J by 0 bases, leaving 13 bases between them. The CDR3 length is 15 residues. The CDR3 DNA is TGTGCCAGCAGACCCTGGAGCAGGAGCACAGATACGCAGTATTTT. Translating it yields CASRPWSRSTDTQYF.

This clone was seen many times. J is TRBJ1-2 and V is TRBV30, with D perhaps TRBD1 (6 bases). Trimming took off 8 bases at V and 4 bases at J, with 14 bases between the two ends. CDR3 size: 12 residues. Germline V gene data show CDR1 as GTSNPN and CDR2 as SVGIG (reference sequence). This CDR3 is CAGQTALYGYTF. The CDR3 DNA is TGTGCCGGACAGACGGCTCTCTATGGCTACACCTTC.

This clone was observed many times. The V gene is TRBV27, the J gene TRBJ1-2; 7 positions match TRBD1. V lost 5 bases to trimming and J lost 8 bases; unmatched junction nucleotides: 8. The CDR3 length is 13 residues. Germline values: CDR1 MNHEY, CDR2 SMNVEV (reference sequence). CDR3 DNA: TGTGCCAGCAGTGGGAGGACAGGCCTGGGCTACACCTTC. Amino acid sequence: CASSGRTGLGYTF.

The CDR3 reads CARRTGTGGAPDTQYF. The CDR3 DNA is TGTGCCAGAAGAACCGGGACAGGGGGCGCCCCAGATACGCAGTATTTT. The J gene is TRBJ2-3, the V gene TRBV5-3; the match to TRBD1 covers 12 bases. TRBV5-3 is reported as an ORF; its role is uncertain. Trimming removed 5 bases from V and 4 bases from J; junction bases left unmatched: 8. CDR3 length: 16 amino acids.

This clone was counted at least ten times. This chain links TRBV27 with TRBJ2-4; D possibly corresponds to TRBD2 (6 bases). The CDR3 extends over 13 amino acids. The V end lost 6 bases, the J end lost 6 bases, and 12 bases lay between the germline ends. Germline V gene sequence: CDR1 MNHEY, CDR2 SMNVEV (reference sequence). The DNA for the CDR3 is TGTGCCAGCAGCCGGGGGACGAGAAACATTCAGTACTTC. It yields the protein CASSRGTRNIQYF.

This clone was counted many times. The J gene is TRBJ2-6, the V gene TRBV11-2; 7 nucleotides agree with TRBD2. The CDR3 runs 17 residues. The V gene's germline CDR1 is SGHAT and CDR2 FQNNGV. V lost 2 bases and J lost 3; bases outside the gene matches: 7. CDR3 sequence reads: CASSLLAGDGGANVLTF. The CDR3 coding sequence is TGTGCCAGCAGCTTATTGGCGGGGGACGGTGGGGCCAACGTCCTGACTTTC.

This clone was picked up many times. The chain links TRBV28 to TRBJ2-3; 8 bases are shared with TRBD1. The CDR3 loop spans 14 amino acids. Trimming removed 2 bases from V and 3 bases from J; junction bases left unmatched: 1. Germline V gives CDR1 MDHEN, CDR2 SYDVKM. CDR3 sequence: CASSLDRGTDTQYF. CDR3 in DNA: TGTGCCAGCAGTTTAGACAGGGGTACAGATACGCAGTATTTT. Looking up the rest from reference TRBV28 and TRBJ2-3 gives the full variable domain: DVKVTQSSRYLVKRTGEKVFLECVQDMDHENMFWYRQDPGLGLRLIYFSYDVKMKEKGDIPEGYSVSREKKERFSLILESASTNQTSMYLCASSLDRGTDTQYFGPGTRLTVL.

The rearrangement joins TRBV28 to TRBJ2-4; maybe TRBD1 (6 bases). Trimming shortened V by 6 bases and J by 8 bases, and 14 bases separated the two germline ends. Germline loops: CDR1 MDHEN, CDR2 SYDVKM. This CDR3 spans 13 amino acids. The CDR3 coding sequence is TGTGCCAGCAGGGGGGACACGAGAGACATTCAGTACTTC. Its translation: CASRGDTRDIQYF.

V usage is TRBV7-3 and J usage is TRBJ2-7; the D is unclear. The CDR3 extends over 15 amino acids. V was cut by 2 bases and J by 2 bases, with 13 bases left in between. Looked up from germline, CDR1 is SGHTA and CDR2 is FQGTGA. This CDR3 is CASSLFDSYAYEQYF. CDR3 DNA sequence: TGTGCCAGCAGCTTATTTGACTCCTACGCCTACGAGCAGTACTTC.

Ten or more counts support this clone. The chain employs TRBV27 and TRBJ1-1; D unclear. From germline, CDR1 is MNHEY and CDR2 SMNVEV (reference sequence). V was pared by 8 bases and J by 1 base, with 5 bases between. This CDR3 comprises 11 residues. The chain's CDR3 is CASSGNTEAFF. The CDR3, as DNA: TGTGCCAGCTCAGGGAACACTGAAGCTTTCTTT.

This clone occurred a few times. This chain connects TRBV24-1 to TRBJ2-1, with TRBD1 matching over 7 bases. The V gene's germline CDR1 is KGHDR and CDR2 SFDVKD. Unmatched junction bases numbered 8, after V lost 1 base and J lost 6 bases. CDR3 length: 16 amino acids. CDR3 sequence reads: CATSDFRQGVGNEQFF. The DNA for the CDR3 is TGTGCCACCAGTGATTTCAGGCAGGGGGTAGGCAATGAGCAGTTCTTC.

In its sample, this clone is medium-sized. The chain links TRBV6-6 to TRBJ2-1, with a weak D call TRBD1 (6 bases). The CDR3 sequence is 13 residues long. Trimming removed 1 base at V and 8 bases at J, with 9 bases between. Germline lookup yields CDR1 MNHNY and CDR2 SVGAGI (reference sequence). The CDR3 protein is CASSYLKGDEQFF. For the CDR3, the DNA is TGTGCCAGCAGTTACTTAAAGGGGGATGAGCAGTTCTTC.

This clone showed up many times. The J gene is TRBJ2-7, the V gene TRBV6-1; tentative D call: TRBD1 (5 bases). The germline V gene encodes CDR1 MNHNS and CDR2 SASEGT. The CDR3 length is 12 residues. Trimming removed 5 bases from V and 6 bases from J, with 11 bases in between. The CDR3 sequence is CASSPRAAEQYF. The CDR3 coding sequence is TGTGCCAGCAGTCCCAGGGCTGCCGAGCAGTACTTC.

This clone has a count of ten or more. The V gene is TRBV2, the J gene TRBJ2-1, with D uncertain. CDR1 and CDR2 (germline): SNHLY, FYNNEI. Trimming removed 2 bases from V and 0 bases from J, with 8 bases in between. The CDR3 sequence is 15 residues long. The CDR3 spells CASSESPVSYNEQFF. In nucleotides, the CDR3 is TGTGCCAGCAGTGAATCCCCCGTCTCCTACAATGAGCAGTTCTTC.

This clone was found many times. The chain links TRBV4-3 to TRBJ1-4; no clear D gene. Per the germline V gene, CDR1 is LGHNA and CDR2 is YSLEER. The V and J ends lost 0 bases and 6 bases respectively, with 26 bases between them. This CDR3 comprises 20 residues. The CDR3: CASSQDPKRSSPGEYEKLFF. CDR3 coding DNA: TGCGCCAGCAGCCAAGATCCCAAAAGGTCCAGCCCCGGGGAATATGAAAAACTGTTTTTT.

This chain's CDR3 is CGLWGGDGYTF. The CDR3, as DNA: TGCGGCCTCTGGGGGGGTGACGGCTACACCTTC. J is TRBJ1-2 and V is TRBV20-1; weak D call: TRBD1 (5 bases). The CDR3 loop spans 11 amino acids. The germline V gene has CDR1 DFQATT and CDR2 SNEGSKA (reference sequence).

This clone was seen many times. The gene calls are TRBV5-6 and TRBJ2-1; 8 bases are shared with TRBD1. CDR1 is SGHDT and CDR2 is YYEEEE in the germline V gene. V trimming: 5 bases; J trimming: 11 bases; junction bases outside the gene matches: 9. There are 13 residues in the CDR3. The CDR3 here is CASSPDRVDQQFF. CDR3 DNA: TGTGCCAGCAGTCCGGACAGGGTGGATCAGCAGTTCTTC.

The V gene is TRBV18, the J gene TRBJ2-5; 14 bases are a match to TRBD2. With V trimmed by 1 base and J by 4 bases, 11 bases remained unmatched. This CDR3 has 19 residues. Germline lookup yields CDR1 KGHSH and CDR2 LQKENI. CDR3 sequence: CASSPRAGLAGVSPETQYF. The CDR3 nucleotides read TGTGCCAGCTCACCACGGGCGGGACTAGCGGGAGTATCACCAGAGACCCAGTACTTC.